Below are 30 T cell receptor beta chains sequenced from a single sample in a study of T cells after yellow fever vaccination. TCRdb re-called the 5' RACE reads with MiXCR, one entry per CDR3 protein. The sample consists of some 220,000 distinct CDR3 sequences, roughly 3.3% of them appearing once. The material sequenced was CD4+ T cells sorted from PBMCs, taken 10 days after the yellow fever booster vaccination. These TCRs come from a man aged 18 to 35 who received the YFV17D yellow fever vaccine.

In its sample, this clonotype was seen many times. The V call is TRBV2, the J call TRBJ2-3, with D perhaps given as TRBD1 or TRBD2 (5 bases each). This CDR3 region has 14 residues. V dropped 0 bases and J dropped 6 bases, with 10 bases sitting between them. Germline lookup yields CDR1 SNHLY and CDR2 FYNNEI. CDR3 coding DNA: TGTGCCAGCAGTGAAGCGCACCGGGGCGATACGCAGTATTTT. This codes for CASSEAHRGDTQYF.

This clonotype has more than one count but fewer than ten. J is TRBJ1-2 and V is TRBV6-5; D may be TRBD1 (5 bases). This CDR3 region has 14 residues. V gave up 2 bases and J gave up 3 bases, with 10 bases separating them. Germline V CDR1 and CDR2: MNHEY, SVGAGI. The CDR3 DNA reads as TGTGCCAGCAGTTACAGGGGCGGATACTATGGCTACACCTTC. Translated: CASSYRGGYYGYTF.

This clonotype appeared a few times. V is TRBV12-3 or TRBV12-4 and J is TRBJ2-1; D is perhaps TRBD1 (6 bases). The length of the CDR3 is 15 residues. Between the trimmed V and J ends, which lost 1 base and 8 bases, there was a span of 15 bases. This chain's CDR3 is CASSLEDSGLYEQFF. DNA of the CDR3: TGTGCCAGCAGTTTAGAGGACAGTGGATTGTATGAGCAGTTCTTC.

This clonotype was counted ten times or more. The chain has TRBV15 and TRBJ2-7; TRBD1 matches at 8 bases. Germline values: CDR1 LNHNV, CDR2 YYDKDF (reference sequence). This CDR3 has 15 amino acids. V gave up 4 bases and J gave up 3 bases; unmatched junction bases: 8. CDR3 DNA: TGTGCCACCAGCACAGGGGGCAAACTAAACTACGAGCAGTACTTC. It is translated as CATSTGGKLNYEQYF.

The rearrangement links TRBV19 to TRBJ1-6; possibly TRBD1 for D (6 bases). This CDR3 is built from 16 residues. Trimming cost V 2 bases and J 8 bases, with 16 bases left between them. The germline gives CDR1 LNHDA, CDR2 SQIVND (reference sequence). The chain's CDR3 is CASSIQGGIVDSPLHF. CDR3 in DNA: TGTGCCAGTAGTATACAAGGGGGAATCGTGGATTCACCCCTCCACTTT. Together with reference TRBV19 and TRBJ1-6, the CDR3 gives the full variable domain: DGGITQSPKYLFRKEGQNVTLSCEQNLNHDAMYWYRQDPGQGLRLIYYSQIVNDFQKGDIAEGYSVSREKKESFPLTVTSAQKNPTAFYLCASSIQGGIVDSPLHFGNGTRLTVT.

This clonotype was found many times. This sequence joins TRBV5-1 and TRBJ2-5, with TRBD1 matching 8 bases. From germline, CDR1 is SGHRS and CDR2 YFSETQ. CDR3 length equals 15 residues. Unmatched junction bases numbered 10, after V lost 4 bases and J lost 5 bases. The CDR3 loop is CASSQDRVSAETQYF. Written as DNA, the CDR3 is TGCGCCAGCAGCCAGGACAGGGTGTCGGCCGAGACCCAGTACTTC.

The chain uses TRBV7-3 and TRBJ2-3; D is uncertain. The CDR3 consists of 12 residues. CDR1 is SGHTA, CDR2 FQGTGA, per germline. V was pared by 7 bases and J by 6 bases, with 11 bases between. CDR3 sequence reads: CASNSSPDTQYF. CDR3 sequence (DNA): TGTGCCAGCAACTCCTCCCCCGATACGCAGTATTTT.

This clonotype was seen at least ten times. This rearrangement joins TRBV5-1 to TRBJ2-1, with 7 bases matching TRBD2. This CDR3 region has 15 residues. From germline, CDR1 is SGHRS and CDR2 YFSETQ. The J segment lost 5 bases and the V segment lost 1 base, leaving 6 bases of the junction unmatched. The CDR3 loop is CASSLLVGGNNEQFF. As DNA, the CDR3 is TGCGCCAGCAGCTTGTTGGTGGGGGGGAACAATGAGCAGTTCTTC.

This clonotype was recorded many times. This chain links TRBV7-2 with TRBJ2-3; TRBD1 matches at 8 bases. Losses at the gene ends were 5 bases for V and 0 bases for J; bases not matched to a gene: 4. The CDR3 spans 15 residues. Germline CDR1 is SGHTA and CDR2 is FQGNSA. The DNA of the CDR3 is TGTGCCAGCAGCCGACAGGGGACGAGCACAGATACGCAGTATTTT. This sequence encodes CASSRQGTSTDTQYF.

The chain combines TRBV7-2 with TRBJ2-4, with TRBD1 matching 7 bases. This CDR3 contains 18 residues. CDR1 SGHTA and CDR2 FQGNSA come from the germline V gene. J lost 2 bases, V lost 5 bases, and 15 bases had no gene match. Here the CDR3 reads CASSKRTTGTVTKNIQYF. In DNA form, the CDR3 reads TGTGCCAGCAGCAAACGAACGACAGGGACAGTAACCAAAAACATTCAGTACTTC.

This clonotype was seen repeatedly, ten times or more. The chain carries TRBV3-1 and TRBJ1-3; TRBD1 is a possible D gene (5 bases). V lost 4 bases and J 8 bases, leaving 18 bases between the germline ends. The CDR3 is made up of 15 amino acids. Per the germline V gene, CDR1 is LGHDT and CDR2 is YNNKEL (reference sequence). The CDR3 spells CASSPRDGGSDTIYF. CDR3 DNA sequence: TGTGCCAGCAGCCCCAGGGACGGCGGATCGGACACCATATATTTT.

This clonotype was picked up many times. The gene calls are TRBV20-1 and TRBJ2-7, with a possible D match to TRBD1 (5 bases). The CDR3 loop spans 13 amino acids. The V gene's germline CDR1 is DFQATT and CDR2 SNEGSKA (reference sequence). V lost 3 bases, J lost 3 bases, and 12 bases lay in between. CDR3 sequence: CSASRATGYEQYF. The DNA of the CDR3 is TGCAGTGCTAGCAGGGCGACGGGCTACGAGCAGTACTTC.

This clonotype showed up many times. The V gene is TRBV4-2, the J gene TRBJ1-1; D is unresolved. The CDR3 is 14 residues long. Germline V lookup: CDR1 LGHNA, CDR2 YNFKEQ. V was shortened by 0 bases and J by 0 bases, with 5 bases between the two germline ends. CDR3 residues: CASSQDLLNTEAFF. The CDR3 DNA reads TGTGCCAGCAGCCAAGATCTGTTGAACACTGAAGCTTTCTTT.

The table lists this clonotype with a few counts. V usage is TRBV20-1 and J usage is TRBJ2-2, with a weak D call TRBD2 (6 bases). Germline loops: CDR1 DFQATT, CDR2 SNEGSKA (reference sequence). Trimming removed 3 bases at V and 0 bases at J, with 14 bases between. This CDR3 comprises 16 residues. In nucleotides, the CDR3 is TGCAGTGCTAGCCCTGCGGGGCTAACGAACACCGGGGAGCTGTTTTTT. It encodes CSASPAGLTNTGELFF.

The chain carries TRBV18 and TRBJ1-5; D is uncertain. The CDR3 spans 14 residues. Germline CDR1 KGHSH, CDR2 LQKENI. Between the trimmed V and J ends, which lost 3 bases and 4 bases, there was a span of 10 bases. CDR3 in amino acids: CASSPAGLNQPQHF. The CDR3 nucleotides read TGTGCCAGCTCACCCGCGGGCTTGAATCAGCCCCAGCATTTT.

The chain carries TRBV4-2 and TRBJ1-1, with TRBD1 matching over 7 bases. Germline values: CDR1 LGHNA, CDR2 YNFKEQ. V lost 0 bases and J lost 3; bases outside the gene matches: 7. There are 16 residues in the CDR3. The DNA for the CDR3 is TGTGCCAGCAGCCAAGATCAACAGGGGATTGACACTGAAGCTTTCTTT. As protein: CASSQDQQGIDTEAFF.

This clonotype showed up many times. The CDR3 DNA sequence: TGTGCCAGCAGCTTAGGTGCTAACCAAGAGACCCAGTACTTC. The encoded protein is CASSLGANQETQYF. V usage is TRBV7-2 and J usage is TRBJ2-5; no clear D. CDR3 length: 14 residues. CDR1 and CDR2 (germline): SGHTA, FQGNSA. V lost 1 base and J lost 0, with 6 bases in between.

In its sample, this clonotype was seen many times. V and J are TRBV9 and TRBJ1-3; 8 nucleotides agree with TRBD1. There are 17 residues in the CDR3. V trimming: 0 bases; J trimming: 1 base; junction bases outside the gene matches: 6. Per the germline V gene, CDR1 is SGDLS and CDR2 is YYNGEE. CDR3 protein: CASSVASDRASGNTIYF. Here the CDR3 DNA reads TGTGCCAGCAGCGTAGCATCGGACAGGGCGTCTGGAAACACCATATATTTT.

This clonotype was observed many times. The V gene is TRBV10-3, the J gene TRBJ2-1; 10 nucleotides agree with TRBD2. Trimming cost V 0 bases and J 9 bases; bases outside gene matches: 5. Germline V CDR1 and CDR2: ENHRY, SYGVKD. The CDR3 is made up of 15 amino acids. CDR3 residues: CAISESGTSEPEQFF. Written as DNA, the CDR3 is TGTGCCATCAGTGAGTCAGGGACTAGCGAACCTGAGCAGTTCTTC.

This clonotype was observed at least ten times. J is TRBJ2-3 and V is TRBV7-2; the D is unclear. This CDR3 comprises 13 residues. Per germline, CDR1 SGHTA and CDR2 FQGNSA. The germline V and J ends were trimmed by 0 bases and 3 bases, with 4 bases remaining between them. The CDR3 sequence: CASSLAATDTQYF. In DNA, the CDR3 is TGTGCCAGCAGCTTAGCAGCGACAGATACGCAGTATTTT.

This clonotype has at least ten counts. The chain links TRBV4-3 to TRBJ2-1; no definite D call. This CDR3 has 13 residues. Germline V lookup: CDR1 LGHNA, CDR2 YSLEER. Trimming left V 1 base short and J 7 bases short, with 8 bases between. This CDR3 is CASSQVERNEQFF. CDR3 coding DNA: TGCGCCAGCAGCCAAGTAGAGAGAAATGAGCAGTTCTTC.

This clonotype occurred many times. As DNA, the CDR3 is TGTGCCAGCAGTTTGTTTGTCGCAAAGATTCAGTACTTC. Residues: CASSLFVAKIQYF. This chain links TRBV12-3 or TRBV12-4 with TRBJ2-4; D remains unclear. The V and J ends lost 3 bases and 10 bases respectively, with 13 bases between them. The CDR3 is 13 residues long.

This clonotype showed up many times. The J gene is TRBJ2-7, the V gene TRBV7-7; the D is unclear. This CDR3 has 11 amino acids. Germline V gene data show CDR1 as SSHAT and CDR2 as FNYEAQ (reference sequence). The CDR3 protein is CASWMPHEQYV. CDR3 coding DNA: TGTGCTAGCTGGATGCCCCACGAGCAGTACGTC.

In its sample, this clonotype was seen a few times. CDR3: CASSPQGQGLAGGQVTDTQYF. The DNA for the CDR3 is TGTGCCAGCAGCCCCCAGGGGCAGGGACTAGCGGGGGGCCAGGTCACAGATACGCAGTATTTT. The V call is TRBV7-2, the J call TRBJ2-3, with 15 bases fitting TRBD2. V lost 5 bases, J lost 2 bases, and 17 bases stayed unmatched. The CDR3 consists of 21 residues. Germline-derived CDR1 and CDR2 are SGHTA and FQGNSA.

This clonotype was counted at least ten times. The V call is TRBV4-2, the J call TRBJ2-3; TRBD2 matches at 10 bases. The CDR3 has 16 residues. Germline CDR1 reads LGHNA; CDR2 reads YNFKEQ. Trimming removed 4 bases from V and 3 bases from J; junction bases left unmatched: 7. The CDR3 here is CASSLQPTSGTDTQYF. For the CDR3, the DNA is TGTGCCAGCAGCCTCCAACCGACTAGCGGGACAGATACGCAGTATTTT.

This clonotype came up many times. The chain carries TRBV5-1 and TRBJ2-2, with TRBD1 matching over 9 bases. The CDR3 runs to 16 residues. The V segment lost 4 bases and the J segment 7 bases; nucleotides outside the gene matches: 11. Germline values: CDR1 SGHRS, CDR2 YFSETQ. DNA for the CDR3: TGCGCCAGCAGCCTCCGGGACAGGGCCTTCGGCGGGGAGCTGTTTTTT. Its protein is CASSLRDRAFGGELFF.

This clonotype was found many times. V is TRBV5-1 and J is TRBJ1-1; 7 bases line up with TRBD1. The trim removed 4 bases at V and 4 bases at J, leaving 4 bases unmatched. The germline V gene encodes CDR1 SGHRS and CDR2 YFSETQ. The CDR3 loop spans 13 amino acids. CDR3 sequence reads: CASSIGGGTEAFF. The CDR3 DNA reads as TGCGCCAGCAGCATAGGGGGCGGCACTGAAGCTTTCTTT.

The gene calls are TRBV21-1 and TRBJ2-3. TRBV21-1 has pseudogene status. The CDR3 length is 15 residues. The CDR3 nucleotides are TGTGCCAGCAGTTACAGAATGGGATCCACAGATACGCAGTATTTT. The encoded protein is CASSYRMGSTDTQYF.

The chain is built from TRBV12-3 or TRBV12-4 and TRBJ2-7, with D possibly called TRBD1 or TRBD2 (5 bases each). V lost 2 bases and J 7 bases, leaving 12 bases between the germline ends. This CDR3 is built from 13 residues. CDR3 nucleotides: TGTGCCAGCAGTTTAAGGGGAGCTGGAGAGCAGTACGTC. Its protein is CASSLRGAGEQYV.

The chain combines TRBV6-4 with TRBJ2-2, with TRBD2 matching over 7 bases. V lost 7 bases, J lost 3 bases, and 5 bases stayed unmatched. From germline, CDR1 is MRHNA and CDR2 SNTAGT. This CDR3 contains 14 residues. This CDR3 reads CASKASGDTGELFF. The CDR3 DNA is TGTGCCAGCAAGGCTAGCGGAGACACCGGGGAGCTGTTTTTT.